This T cell receptor (beta chain) was recorded in a study of CD8+ T cells in alopecia areata. The V gene lost 8 bases and the J gene lost 4 bases, with 12 bases spanning the gap. Looked up from germline, CDR1 is LNHDA and CDR2 is SQIVND (reference sequence). CDR3 length: 13 residues. The treatment here: oral pan-JAK inhibitor, 5-10 mg twice daily. This clone was observed a few times. RNA was extracted and reverse transcribed into cDNA as the sequencing template. Method: immunoSEQ multiplex PCR; TCRdb's copy keeps in-frame clones and lacks some. Of about 120,000 clones listed, about 50% are singletons. Sequencing was performed on CD4+ T cells sorted from blood, taken at week 4, from a patient treated with tofacitinib. This chain connects TRBV19 to TRBJ2-1, with D hard to call. The clonotype comes from a human donor with alopecia areata. DNA of the CDR3: TGTGCCAGTCACGGGTCTTGGTACAATGAGCAGTTCTTC. It encodes CASHGSWYNEQFF.